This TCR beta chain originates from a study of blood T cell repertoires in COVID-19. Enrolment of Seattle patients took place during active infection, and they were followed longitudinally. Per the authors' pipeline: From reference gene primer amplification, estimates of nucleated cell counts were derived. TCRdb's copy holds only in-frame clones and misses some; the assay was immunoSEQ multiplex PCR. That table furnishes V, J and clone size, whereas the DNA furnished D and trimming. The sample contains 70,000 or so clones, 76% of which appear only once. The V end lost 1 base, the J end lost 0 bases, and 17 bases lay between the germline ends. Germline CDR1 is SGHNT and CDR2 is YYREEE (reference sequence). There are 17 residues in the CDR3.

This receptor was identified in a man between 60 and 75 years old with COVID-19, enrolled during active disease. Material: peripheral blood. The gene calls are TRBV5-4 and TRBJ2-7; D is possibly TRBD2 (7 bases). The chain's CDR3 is CASSLNLGGGLSYEQYF. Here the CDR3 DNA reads TGTGCCAGCAGCTTGAATTTGGGGGGGGGCCTCTCCTACGAGCAGTACTTC.